A single TCR beta chain is shown here with its context. Its antigen is unidentified. Clones were sequenced by immunoSEQ multiplex PCR, and TCRdb holds only the in-frame ones, with some missing. This sample has 85,000 to 100,000 clones; 65% to 90% occur once, and the top ten carry approximately 8.1%. This specimen comes from a study of radiation and T cells in renal cell carcinoma. General observations from the study: Without pretreatment biopsies, baseline tumor clonotype presence was undetermined. In blood, top tumor clones expanded by 2 weeks, shrinking by 4.

Indicated time point: baseline pretreatment blood. The treatment is: 15 Gy SBRT to primary tumor, nephrectomy 4 weeks later. Radiation-treated patients gave blood at baseline, week 2 and week 4. Clear cell pathology was present in this patient's renal cell carcinoma. V gave up 3 bases and J gave up 4 bases, with 13 bases separating them. The CDR3 has 15 amino acids. Germline assignment: CDR1 LNHDA and CDR2 SQIVND (reference sequence). The V call is TRBV19, the J call TRBJ2-1; TRBD2 is a possible D gene (6 bases). The receptor's source is a man over 45 with renal cell carcinoma. The sample in question was blood, obtained from a patient whose treatment included radiotherapy and nephrectomy. Written as DNA, the CDR3 is TGTGCCAGTAGTATCTTTGGCGGGACTTACAATGAGCAGTTCTTC. Translating gives CASSIFGGTYNEQFF. The full variable domain, completed using reference TRBV19 and TRBJ2-1, is DGGITQSPKYLFRKEGQNVTLSCEQNLNHDAMYWYRQDPGQGLRLIYYSQIVNDFQKGDIAEGYSVSREKKESFPLTVTSAQKNPTAFYLCASSIFGGTYNEQFFGPGTRLTVL.